This T cell receptor (beta chain) was sequenced in a study of response to subunit inactivated influenza vaccine. Via MiXCR, TCRdb re-called the RT-PCR reads, giving one row per CDR3 protein. Among 750,000 to 850,000 distinct CDR3 sequences listed, approximately 17% were seen once. General study points: A suggestion made by the authors is that each seasonal influenza vaccination recruits few new T cells.

As for this clonotype: Its antigen is still unknown.

There are 16 residues in the CDR3. J gave up 3 bases and V 0 bases, and 4 bases lay outside the gene matches. Germline loops: CDR1 LGHNA, CDR2 YSLEER. This receptor was taken from a man over 45 who received an inactivated influenza vaccine. The rearrangement joins TRBV4-3 to TRBJ2-1; 8 bases agree with TRBD2. Sequenced here: PBMCs from blood, sampled 4 to 6 days after vaccination. CDR3 nucleotides: TGCGCCAGCAGCCAAGATGCGGGGGGAATCTACAATGAGCAGTTCTTC. Its translation is CASSQDAGGIYNEQFF.